This TCR beta chain was observed in a study of T-cell reconstitution after alpha-beta-depleted transplantation in children. V dropped 3 bases and J dropped 5 bases, with 16 bases sitting between them. The CDR3 runs to 16 residues. Germline V gene data show CDR1 as KGHSH and CDR2 as LQKENI. This clonotype was observed at least ten times. Using unique molecular identifiers, the investigators prepared the TCRbeta library. TCRdb ran MiXCR on the PCR reads and lists one entry per CDR3 protein. The sample includes 60,000 to 70,000 distinct CDR3 sequences, 4% to 5% seen only once; the top ten take under 20%.

This receptor was obtained from a boy in the first two years of life who had a stem cell transplant for acute myeloid leukemia, so the T cells may come from the graft donor. This specimen was PBMCs, mostly from graft donor cells, taken 180 days after TCRalphabeta/CD19-depleted stem cell transplant. The chain has TRBV18 and TRBJ2-2; a possible D gene is TRBD1 (6 bases). CDR3 coding DNA: TGTGCCAGCTCACCGGAGCAGGGGAGAGTGACCGGGGAGCTGTTTTTT. Its translation is CASSPEQGRVTGELFF.